This TCR beta chain was sequenced for a study of CD8 T cells in ankylosing spondylitis. General study findings and limits: Past research had described some motif variants in reactive arthritis synovial fluid and blood.

This clonotype has ten or more counts. The target antigen is unknown. TCRdb passed the 5' RACE reads through MiXCR, listing each CDR3 protein once. The sample lists 250,000 or so distinct CDR3 sequences, 24% occurring once. The sequencing sample was made of blood, either unsorted or a sorted T cell fraction (not recorded which). The clonotype was recovered from a male donor with ankylosing spondylitis or in good health (not recorded which).

Here the CDR3 reads CSVDGGASYEQYF. The CDR3 region has the DNA TGCAGTGTCGACGGGGGGGCCTCCTACGAGCAGTACTTC. The chain is built from TRBV20-1 and TRBJ2-7; TRBD2 aligns across 8 bases. The V gene end was trimmed by 7 bases and the J gene end by 0 bases; junction bases not matched to a gene: 5. The V gene's germline CDR1 is DFQATT and CDR2 SNEGSKA (reference sequence). The CDR3 runs 13 residues.